These T cell receptor beta chains were read from a single sample in a study of blood T cell repertoires in COVID-19. Data came from immunoSEQ multiplex PCR; TCRdb stores just in-frame clones and leaves some out. The table has under 300,000 clones, more than 80% seen once. The sequencing sample was made of peripheral blood. The receptors were gathered from a woman aged 40 to 49 with acute or convalescent COVID-19. The CDR3 runs from the conserved cysteine through the conserved F or W. Fields, in order: J gene, D gene, V gene, clone size, CDR3 protein, CDR3 DNA. D genes are given only for firm matches. Clone size appears in some rows only: once, few, many, or a class for an expanded clone.

j_gene: TRBJ2-5
d_gene: NA
v_gene: TRBV19
abundance: NA
CDR3aa: CASTSWNSEETQYF
CDR3nt: TGTGCCAGTACCTCGTGGAATTCGGAGGAGACCCAGTACTTC

j_gene: TRBJ1-2
d_gene: TRBD1
v_gene: TRBV5-4
abundance: NA
CDR3aa: CASSLGQGVFLSGGYTF
CDR3nt: TGTGCCAGCAGCTTGGGACAGGGGGTCTTCCTCTCGGGTGGCTACACCTTC

j_gene: TRBJ2-3
d_gene: TRBD2
v_gene: TRBV3-1/TRBV3-2
abundance: NA
CDR3aa: CASSQARLAGASTDTQYF
CDR3nt: TGTGCCAGCAGCCAGGCCCGACTAGCGGGGGCCAGCACAGATACGCAGTATTTT

j_gene: TRBJ1-1
d_gene: TRBD1
v_gene: TRBV5-1
abundance: NA
CDR3aa: CASSLRQGLTEAFF
CDR3nt: TGCGCCAGCAGCTTACGACAGGGTTTAACTGAAGCTTTCTTT

j_gene: TRBJ1-1
d_gene: NA
v_gene: TRBV15
abundance: NA
CDR3aa: CATSRTQGGTEAFF
CDR3nt: TGTGCCACCAGCAGGACCCAGGGAGGCACTGAAGCTTTCTTT

j_gene: TRBJ1-1
d_gene: NA
v_gene: TRBV2
abundance: few
CDR3aa: CASNEGFGKAFF
CDR3nt: TGTGCCAGCAACGAGGGATTTGGGAAAGCTTTCTTT

j_gene: TRBJ1-1
d_gene: NA
v_gene: TRBV7-2
abundance: NA
CDR3aa: CASSLELDTEAFF
CDR3nt: TGTGCCAGCAGCTTAGAACTCGACACTGAAGCTTTCTTT

j_gene: TRBJ1-3
d_gene: TRBD1
v_gene: TRBV19
abundance: NA
CDR3aa: CASRTGATGNTIYF
CDR3nt: TGTGCCAGTAGGACAGGGGCCACTGGAAACACCATATATTTT

j_gene: TRBJ1-2
d_gene: NA
v_gene: TRBV2
abundance: NA
CDR3aa: CASRDPQGFHGYTF
CDR3nt: TGTGCCAGCAGGGACCCCCAGGGTTTTCATGGCTACACCTTC

j_gene: TRBJ1-4
d_gene: NA
v_gene: TRBV10-3
abundance: few
CDR3aa: CAISPSELMFNEKLFF
CDR3nt: TGTGCCATCAGTCCTTCGGAGCTGATGTTTAATGAAAAACTGTTTTTT

j_gene: TRBJ1-4
d_gene: NA
v_gene: TRBV19
abundance: NA
CDR3aa: CASIRSGNEKLFF
CDR3nt: TGTGCCAGTATCCGGAGCGGTAATGAAAAACTGTTTTTT

j_gene: TRBJ1-5
d_gene: TRBD1
v_gene: TRBV24-1
abundance: NA
CDR3aa: CATQDRLNQPQHF
CDR3nt: TGTGCCACCCAGGACAGGCTAAATCAGCCCCAGCATTTT

j_gene: TRBJ2-2
d_gene: NA
v_gene: TRBV27
abundance: NA
CDR3aa: CASSLWSGALSNTGELFF
CDR3nt: TGTGCCAGCAGTTTATGGAGCGGAGCCTTGTCGAACACCGGGGAGCTGTTTTTT

j_gene: TRBJ1-1
d_gene: TRBD1
v_gene: TRBV24-1
abundance: NA
CDR3aa: CATSDLPRDRETEAFF
CDR3nt: TGTGCCACCAGTGATTTGCCCCGGGACAGGGAGACTGAAGCTTTCTTT

j_gene: TRBJ1-6
d_gene: TRBD1
v_gene: TRBV19
abundance: NA
CDR3aa: CASSGRDRGRRSPLHF
CDR3nt: TGTGCCAGTAGTGGCAGGGACAGGGGGCGAAGATCACCCCTCCACTTT

j_gene: TRBJ2-5
d_gene: TRBD1
v_gene: TRBV7-7
abundance: NA
CDR3aa: CASSLSRGNQETQYF
CDR3nt: TGTGCCAGCAGCTTATCCAGGGGGAACCAAGAGACCCAGTACTTC

j_gene: TRBJ2-3
d_gene: TRBD2
v_gene: TRBV14
abundance: NA
CDR3aa: CASSQTHPGLAGLGWRNTQYF
CDR3nt: TGTGCCAGCAGCCAAACACACCCGGGACTAGCCGGGCTGGGGTGGAGGAATACGCAGTATTTT

j_gene: TRBJ1-2
d_gene: NA
v_gene: TRBV3-1/TRBV3-2
abundance: NA
CDR3aa: CASSSDINYGYTF
CDR3nt: TGTGCCAGCAGCTCTGACATCAACTATGGCTACACCTTC

j_gene: TRBJ1-6
d_gene: NA
v_gene: TRBV5-6
abundance: NA
CDR3aa: CASSLAGFRESSYNSPLHF
CDR3nt: TGTGCCAGCAGCTTGGCGGGTTTTCGAGAGAGCTCCTATAATTCACCCCTCCACTTT

j_gene: TRBJ1-2
d_gene: NA
v_gene: TRBV6-4
abundance: NA
CDR3aa: CASSRTATLNYGYTF
CDR3nt: TGTGCCAGCAGTCGGACAGCAACCCTTAACTATGGCTACACCTTC

j_gene: TRBJ1-1
d_gene: NA
v_gene: TRBV14
abundance: once
CDR3aa: CASSQEHRNTEAFF
CDR3nt: TGTGCCAGCAGCCAAGAACACCGGAACACTGAAGCTTTCTTT

j_gene: TRBJ1-3
d_gene: TRBD1
v_gene: TRBV12-3/TRBV12-4
abundance: NA
CDR3aa: CASSPGGGNTIYF
CDR3nt: TGTGCCAGCAGCCCAGGGGGGGGAAACACCATATATTTT

j_gene: TRBJ1-2
d_gene: TRBD1
v_gene: TRBV7-2
abundance: once
CDR3aa: CASSVAGTGVYNTF
CDR3nt: TGTGCCAGCAGCGTCGCCGGGACAGGGGTTTATAACACCTTC

j_gene: TRBJ1-2
d_gene: NA
v_gene: TRBV5-4
abundance: once
CDR3aa: CASSLIQGILSGGYTF
CDR3nt: TGTGCCAGCAGCTTAATCCAGGGTATTTTGAGTGGTGGCTACACCTTC

j_gene: TRBJ1-5
d_gene: NA
v_gene: TRBV7-9
abundance: NA
CDR3aa: CASSQQNSNQPQHF
CDR3nt: TGTGCCAGCAGCCAACAGAATAGCAATCAGCCCCAGCATTTT

j_gene: TRBJ1-6
d_gene: NA
v_gene: TRBV14
abundance: few
CDR3aa: CASRGDNNSPLHF
CDR3nt: TGTGCCAGCAGGGGGGACAATAATTCACCCCTCCACTTT

j_gene: TRBJ1-5
d_gene: TRBD1
v_gene: TRBV6-6
abundance: NA
CDR3aa: CASDQRGRGRDQPQHF
CDR3nt: TGTGCCAGCGACCAGAGGGGCAGGGGGCGTGATCAGCCCCAGCATTTT

j_gene: TRBJ2-3
d_gene: NA
v_gene: TRBV5-1
abundance: once
CDR3aa: CASSLLQPPDTQYF
CDR3nt: TGCGCCAGCAGCTTGTTACAGCCTCCAGATACGCAGTATTTT

j_gene: TRBJ1-5
d_gene: TRBD1
v_gene: TRBV19
abundance: NA
CDR3aa: CASSISGQGGQPQHF
CDR3nt: TGTGCCAGTAGTATATCAGGACAGGGTGGTCAGCCCCAGCATTTT

j_gene: TRBJ1-2
d_gene: NA
v_gene: TRBV3-1/TRBV3-2
abundance: NA
CDR3aa: CASRGTVGYTF
CDR3nt: TGTGCCAGCAGGGGGACTGTTGGCTACACCTTC

j_gene: TRBJ1-2
d_gene: TRBD1
v_gene: TRBV27
abundance: NA
CDR3aa: CASSLAGGTSGYTF
CDR3nt: TGTGCCAGCAGTTTAGCAGGGGGCACTAGCGGCTACACCTTC

j_gene: TRBJ1-1
d_gene: TRBD1
v_gene: TRBV13
abundance: NA
CDR3aa: CASSFEQGLATEAFF
CDR3nt: TGTGCCAGCAGCTTTGAACAGGGGTTGGCCACTGAAGCTTTCTTT

j_gene: TRBJ1-2
d_gene: NA
v_gene: TRBV6-2/TRBV6-3
abundance: NA
CDR3aa: CASSSTTTSYGYTF
CDR3nt: TGTGCCAGCAGCTCCACGACAACGTCCTATGGCTACACCTTC

j_gene: TRBJ2-1
d_gene: TRBD1
v_gene: TRBV24-1
abundance: NA
CDR3aa: CATSGYRDRNYNEQFF
CDR3nt: TGTGCCACCAGTGGGTATAGGGACAGGAACTACAATGAGCAGTTCTTC

j_gene: TRBJ2-1
d_gene: TRBD2
v_gene: TRBV25-1
abundance: NA
CDR3aa: CASSSSGDEQFF
CDR3nt: TGTGCCAGCAGCTCTAGCGGGGATGAGCAGTTCTTC

j_gene: TRBJ1-5
d_gene: NA
v_gene: TRBV13
abundance: NA
CDR3aa: CASSLGQGNQPQHF
CDR3nt: TGTGCCAGCAGCTTAGGCCAGGGGAATCAGCCCCAGCATTTT

j_gene: TRBJ1-6
d_gene: NA
v_gene: TRBV7-9
abundance: few
CDR3aa: CASTVGQINNSPLHF
CDR3nt: TGTGCCAGCACCGTTGGACAGATTAATAATTCACCCCTCCACTTT

j_gene: TRBJ1-3
d_gene: TRBD1
v_gene: TRBV12-3/TRBV12-4
abundance: NA
CDR3aa: CASRSRDSLYF
CDR3nt: TGTGCCAGCAGATCCCGGGACAGCCTCTATTTT

j_gene: TRBJ1-1
d_gene: NA
v_gene: TRBV7-2
abundance: NA
CDR3aa: CASSLIHLNTEAFF
CDR3nt: TGTGCCAGCAGCTTAATACACCTGAACACTGAAGCTTTCTTT

j_gene: TRBJ2-5
d_gene: TRBD2
v_gene: TRBV19
abundance: NA
CDR3aa: CASSGRHGASGGGETQYF
CDR3nt: TGTGCCAGTAGTGGGAGGCACGGGGCTAGCGGGGGTGGGGAGACCCAGTACTTC

j_gene: TRBJ1-2
d_gene: TRBD1
v_gene: TRBV7-6
abundance: NA
CDR3aa: CASSSGQGVNYGYTF
CDR3nt: TGTGCCAGCAGCTCTGGACAGGGTGTTAACTATGGCTACACCTTC

j_gene: TRBJ1-1
d_gene: NA
v_gene: TRBV30
abundance: NA
CDR3aa: CAWSGVVNTEAFF
CDR3nt: TGTGCCTGGAGTGGAGTGGTGAACACTGAAGCTTTCTTT

j_gene: TRBJ1-3
d_gene: TRBD1
v_gene: TRBV27
abundance: few
CDR3aa: CASSRRMVGRQGAFNSGNTIYF
CDR3nt: TGTGCCAGCAGTAGGCGCATGGTTGGGCGACAGGGCGCCTTTAACTCTGGAAACACCATATATTTT

j_gene: TRBJ1-5
d_gene: TRBD1
v_gene: TRBV19
abundance: few
CDR3aa: CASSIRTGDNQPQHF
CDR3nt: TGTGCCAGTAGTATACGGACAGGCGACAATCAGCCCCAGCATTTT

j_gene: TRBJ1-2
d_gene: TRBD1
v_gene: TRBV5-1
abundance: once
CDR3aa: CASSLAAGRPGGNNYGYTF
CDR3nt: TGCGCCAGCAGCTTGGCCGCCGGGCGGCCAGGGGGTAACAACTATGGCTACACCTTC

j_gene: TRBJ1-2
d_gene: TRBD1
v_gene: TRBV9
abundance: few
CDR3aa: CASSVDPSGQFYGYTF
CDR3nt: TGTGCCAGCAGCGTAGACCCCTCGGGACAGTTCTATGGCTACACCTTC

j_gene: TRBJ2-4
d_gene: TRBD2
v_gene: TRBV2
abundance: NA
CDR3aa: CASSRGTSGAKNIQYF
CDR3nt: TGTGCCAGCAGCCGCGGGACTAGCGGGGCCAAAAACATTCAGTACTTC

j_gene: TRBJ2-1
d_gene: TRBD2
v_gene: TRBV27
abundance: NA
CDR3aa: CATGLAGPYNEQFF
CDR3nt: TGTGCCACCGGACTAGCGGGACCTTACAATGAGCAGTTCTTC

j_gene: TRBJ1-6
d_gene: NA
v_gene: TRBV19
abundance: NA
CDR3aa: CASSSTGSSYNSPLHF
CDR3nt: TGTGCCAGTAGCTCGACAGGAAGCTCCTATAATTCACCCCTCCACTTT

j_gene: TRBJ1-2
d_gene: NA
v_gene: TRBV30
abundance: NA
CDR3aa: CAWNAGGHGYTF
CDR3nt: TGTGCCTGGAATGCTGGGGGCCATGGCTACACCTTC

j_gene: TRBJ2-1
d_gene: NA
v_gene: TRBV6-1
abundance: NA
CDR3aa: CASSEYWNEQFF
CDR3nt: TGTGCCAGCAGTGAATACTGGAATGAGCAGTTCTTC

j_gene: TRBJ1-1
d_gene: NA
v_gene: TRBV18
abundance: NA
CDR3aa: CASSPQGGRNTEAFF
CDR3nt: TGTGCCAGCTCACCCCAGGGAGGGAGGAACACTGAAGCTTTCTTT

j_gene: TRBJ2-1
d_gene: TRBD2
v_gene: TRBV5-6
abundance: NA
CDR3aa: CASSLIVSGVAYEQFF
CDR3nt: TGTGCCAGCAGCTTGATCGTTAGCGGGGTGGCTTATGAGCAGTTCTTC

j_gene: TRBJ2-2
d_gene: TRBD1
v_gene: TRBV18
abundance: NA
CDR3aa: CASSPLGTGDVPTGELFF
CDR3nt: TGTGCCAGCTCACCATTAGGGACAGGAGATGTACCCACCGGGGAGCTGTTTTTT